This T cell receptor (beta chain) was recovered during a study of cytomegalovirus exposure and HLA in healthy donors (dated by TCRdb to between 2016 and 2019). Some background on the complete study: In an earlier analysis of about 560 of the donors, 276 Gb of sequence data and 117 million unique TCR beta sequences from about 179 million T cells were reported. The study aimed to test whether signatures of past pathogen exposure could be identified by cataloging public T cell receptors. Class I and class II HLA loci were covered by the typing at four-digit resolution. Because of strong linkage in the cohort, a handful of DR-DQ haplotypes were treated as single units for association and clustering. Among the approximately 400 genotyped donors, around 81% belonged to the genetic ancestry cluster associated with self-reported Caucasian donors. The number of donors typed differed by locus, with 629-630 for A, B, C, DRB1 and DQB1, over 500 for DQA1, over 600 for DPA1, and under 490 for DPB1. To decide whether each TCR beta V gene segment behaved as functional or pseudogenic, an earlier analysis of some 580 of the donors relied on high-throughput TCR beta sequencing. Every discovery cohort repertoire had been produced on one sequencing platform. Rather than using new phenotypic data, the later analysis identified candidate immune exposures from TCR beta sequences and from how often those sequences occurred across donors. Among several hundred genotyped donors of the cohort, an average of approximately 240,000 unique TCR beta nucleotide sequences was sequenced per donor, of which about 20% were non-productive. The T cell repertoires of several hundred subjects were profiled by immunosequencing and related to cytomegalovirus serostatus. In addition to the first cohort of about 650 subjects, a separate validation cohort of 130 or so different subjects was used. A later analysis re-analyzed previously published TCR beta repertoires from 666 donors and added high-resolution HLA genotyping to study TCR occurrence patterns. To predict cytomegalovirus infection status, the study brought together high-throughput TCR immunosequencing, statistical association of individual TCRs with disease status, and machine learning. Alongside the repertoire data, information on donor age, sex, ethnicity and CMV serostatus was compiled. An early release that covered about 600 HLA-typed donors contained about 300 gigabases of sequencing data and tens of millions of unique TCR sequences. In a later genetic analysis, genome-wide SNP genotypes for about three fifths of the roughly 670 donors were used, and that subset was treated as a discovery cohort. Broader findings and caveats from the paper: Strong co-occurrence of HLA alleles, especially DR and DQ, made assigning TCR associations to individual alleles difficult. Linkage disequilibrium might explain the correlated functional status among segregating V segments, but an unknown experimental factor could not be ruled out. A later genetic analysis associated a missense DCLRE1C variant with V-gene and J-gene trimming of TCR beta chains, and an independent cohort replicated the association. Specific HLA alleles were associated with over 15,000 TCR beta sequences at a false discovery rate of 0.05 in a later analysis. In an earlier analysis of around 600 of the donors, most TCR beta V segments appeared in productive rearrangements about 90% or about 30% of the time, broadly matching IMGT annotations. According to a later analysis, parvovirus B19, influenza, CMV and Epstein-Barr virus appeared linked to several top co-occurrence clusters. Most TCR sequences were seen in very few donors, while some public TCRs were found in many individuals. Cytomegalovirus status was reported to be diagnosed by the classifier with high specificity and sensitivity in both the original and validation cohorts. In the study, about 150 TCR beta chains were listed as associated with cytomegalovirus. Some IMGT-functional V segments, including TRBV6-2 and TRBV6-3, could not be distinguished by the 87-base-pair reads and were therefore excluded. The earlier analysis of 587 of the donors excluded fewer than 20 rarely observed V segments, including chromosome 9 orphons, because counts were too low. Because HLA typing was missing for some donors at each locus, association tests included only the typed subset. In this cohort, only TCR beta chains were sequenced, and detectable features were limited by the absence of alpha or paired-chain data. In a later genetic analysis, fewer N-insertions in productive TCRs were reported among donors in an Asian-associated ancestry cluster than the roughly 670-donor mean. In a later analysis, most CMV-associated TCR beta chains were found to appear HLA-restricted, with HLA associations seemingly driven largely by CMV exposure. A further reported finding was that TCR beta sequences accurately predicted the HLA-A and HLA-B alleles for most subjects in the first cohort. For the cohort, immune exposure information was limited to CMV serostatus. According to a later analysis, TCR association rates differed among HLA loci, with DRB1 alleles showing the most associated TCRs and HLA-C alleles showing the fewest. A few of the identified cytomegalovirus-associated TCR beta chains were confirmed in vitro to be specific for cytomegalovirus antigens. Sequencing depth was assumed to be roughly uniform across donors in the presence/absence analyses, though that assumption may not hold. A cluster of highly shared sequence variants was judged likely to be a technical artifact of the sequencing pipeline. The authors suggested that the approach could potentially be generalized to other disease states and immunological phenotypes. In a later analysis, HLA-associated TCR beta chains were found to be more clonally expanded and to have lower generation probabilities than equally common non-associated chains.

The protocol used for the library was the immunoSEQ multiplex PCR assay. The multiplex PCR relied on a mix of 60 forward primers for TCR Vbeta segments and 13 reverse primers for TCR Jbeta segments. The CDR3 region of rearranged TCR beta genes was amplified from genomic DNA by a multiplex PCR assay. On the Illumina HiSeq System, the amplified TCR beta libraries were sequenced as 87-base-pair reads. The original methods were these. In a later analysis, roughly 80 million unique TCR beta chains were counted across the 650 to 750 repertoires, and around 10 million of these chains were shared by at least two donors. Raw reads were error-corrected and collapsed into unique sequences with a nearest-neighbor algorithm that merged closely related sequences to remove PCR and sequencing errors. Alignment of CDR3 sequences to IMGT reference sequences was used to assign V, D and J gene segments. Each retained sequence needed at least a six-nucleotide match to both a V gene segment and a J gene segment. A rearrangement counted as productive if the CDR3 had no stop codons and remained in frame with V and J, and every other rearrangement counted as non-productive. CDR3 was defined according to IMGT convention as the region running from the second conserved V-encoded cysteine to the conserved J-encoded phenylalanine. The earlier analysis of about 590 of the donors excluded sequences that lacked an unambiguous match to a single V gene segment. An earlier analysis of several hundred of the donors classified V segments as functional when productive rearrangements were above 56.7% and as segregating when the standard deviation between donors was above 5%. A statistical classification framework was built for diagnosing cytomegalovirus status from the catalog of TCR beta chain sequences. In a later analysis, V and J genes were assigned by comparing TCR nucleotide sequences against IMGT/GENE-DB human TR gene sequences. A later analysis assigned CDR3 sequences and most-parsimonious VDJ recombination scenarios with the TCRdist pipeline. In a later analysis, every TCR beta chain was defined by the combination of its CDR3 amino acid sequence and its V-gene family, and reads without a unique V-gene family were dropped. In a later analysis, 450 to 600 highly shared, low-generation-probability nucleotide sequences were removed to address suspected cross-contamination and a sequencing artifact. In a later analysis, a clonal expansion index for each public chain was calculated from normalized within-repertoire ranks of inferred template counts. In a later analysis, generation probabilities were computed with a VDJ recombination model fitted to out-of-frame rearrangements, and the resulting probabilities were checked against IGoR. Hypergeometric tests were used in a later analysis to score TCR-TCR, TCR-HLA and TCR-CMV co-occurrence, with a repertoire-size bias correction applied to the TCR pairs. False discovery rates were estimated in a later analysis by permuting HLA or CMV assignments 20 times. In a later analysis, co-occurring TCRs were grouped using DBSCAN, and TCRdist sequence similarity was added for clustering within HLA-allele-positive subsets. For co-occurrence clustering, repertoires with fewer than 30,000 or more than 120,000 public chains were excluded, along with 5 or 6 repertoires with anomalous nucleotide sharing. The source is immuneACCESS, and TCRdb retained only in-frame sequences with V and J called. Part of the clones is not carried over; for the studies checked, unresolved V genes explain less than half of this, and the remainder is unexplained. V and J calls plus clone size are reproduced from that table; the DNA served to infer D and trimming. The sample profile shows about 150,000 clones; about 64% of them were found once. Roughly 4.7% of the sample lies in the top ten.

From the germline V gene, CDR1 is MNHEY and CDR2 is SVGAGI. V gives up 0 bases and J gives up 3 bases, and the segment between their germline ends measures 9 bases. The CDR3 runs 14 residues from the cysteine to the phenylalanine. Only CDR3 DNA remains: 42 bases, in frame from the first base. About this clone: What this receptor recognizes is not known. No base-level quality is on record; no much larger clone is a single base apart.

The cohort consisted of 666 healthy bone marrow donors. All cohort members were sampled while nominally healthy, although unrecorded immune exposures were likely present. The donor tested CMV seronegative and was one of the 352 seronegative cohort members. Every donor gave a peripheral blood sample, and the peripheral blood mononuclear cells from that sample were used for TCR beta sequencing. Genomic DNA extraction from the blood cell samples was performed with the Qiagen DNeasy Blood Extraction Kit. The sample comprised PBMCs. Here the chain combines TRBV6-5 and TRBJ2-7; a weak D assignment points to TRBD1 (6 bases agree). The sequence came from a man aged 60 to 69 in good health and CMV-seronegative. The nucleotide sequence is TGTGCCAGCAGTTACTCGACAGGAAACTACGAGCAGTACTTC. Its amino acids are CASSYSTGNYEQYF.